This T cell receptor beta chain was captured in a study of cytomegalovirus exposure and HLA in healthy donors. Notes on the study in general: Listed as cytomegalovirus-associated were 170 or so TCR beta chains. As a later analysis revealed, most CMV-associated TCR beta chains appeared HLA-restricted. Most likely, a cluster of highly shared sequence variants arose as a sequencing artifact. Common viral pathogens (according to a later analysis) appeared linked to several of the most significant clusters.

This clone was counted once. The antigen remains unidentified. Vbeta (60) and Jbeta (13) primers were used in the PCR. TCRdb keeps only in-frame clones here, not all; method: immunoSEQ multiplex PCR. The sample consists of about 76,000 clones, 75% to 85% of them appearing once. The CDR3 runs 13 residues. Trimming left V 5 bases short and J 2 bases short, with 10 bases between. CDR1 and CDR2 (germline): LNHNV, YYDKDF (reference sequence). The TCR comes from a young woman in good health and CMV-seronegative. Sequenced sample: PBMCs. The genes are TRBV15 and TRBJ2-7, with D possibly TRBD2 on 5 matching bases. CDR3 residues: CATSHDGAYEQYF. CDR3 nucleotides: TGTGCCACCAGCCACGACGGGGCCTACGAGCAGTACTTC.